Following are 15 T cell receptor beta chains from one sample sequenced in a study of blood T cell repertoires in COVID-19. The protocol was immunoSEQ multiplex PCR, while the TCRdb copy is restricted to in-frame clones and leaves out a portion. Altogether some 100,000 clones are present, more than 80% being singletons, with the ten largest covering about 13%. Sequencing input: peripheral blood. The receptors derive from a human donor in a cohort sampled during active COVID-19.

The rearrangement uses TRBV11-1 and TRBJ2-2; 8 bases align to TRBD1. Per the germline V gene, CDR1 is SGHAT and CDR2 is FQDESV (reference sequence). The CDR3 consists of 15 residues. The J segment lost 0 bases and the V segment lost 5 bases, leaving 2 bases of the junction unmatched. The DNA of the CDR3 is TGTGCCAGCAGCCAGGGACAGGCGAACACCGGGGAGCTGTTTTTT. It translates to CASSQGQANTGELFF.

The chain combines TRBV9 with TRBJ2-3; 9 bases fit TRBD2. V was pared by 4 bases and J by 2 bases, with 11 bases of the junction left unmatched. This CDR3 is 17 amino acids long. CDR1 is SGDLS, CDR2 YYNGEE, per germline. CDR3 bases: TGTGCCAGCAGCTTAGCAATGGAGCGGGGGGCCACAGATACGCAGTATTTT. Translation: CASSLAMERGATDTQYF.

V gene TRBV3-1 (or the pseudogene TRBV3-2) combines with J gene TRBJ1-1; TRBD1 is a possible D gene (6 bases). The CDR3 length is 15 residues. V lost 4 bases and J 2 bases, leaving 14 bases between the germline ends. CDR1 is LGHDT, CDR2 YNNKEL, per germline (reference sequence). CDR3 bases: TGTGCCAGCAGCCCCCAGGGGCAGGTTAACACTGAAGCTTTCTTT. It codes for CASSPQGQVNTEAFF.

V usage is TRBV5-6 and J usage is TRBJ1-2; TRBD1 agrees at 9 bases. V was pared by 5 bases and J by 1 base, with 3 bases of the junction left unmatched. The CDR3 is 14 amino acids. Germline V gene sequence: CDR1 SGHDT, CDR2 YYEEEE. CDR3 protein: CASRGQGSNYGYTF. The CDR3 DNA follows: TGTGCCAGCAGGGGACAGGGAAGTAACTATGGCTACACCTTC.

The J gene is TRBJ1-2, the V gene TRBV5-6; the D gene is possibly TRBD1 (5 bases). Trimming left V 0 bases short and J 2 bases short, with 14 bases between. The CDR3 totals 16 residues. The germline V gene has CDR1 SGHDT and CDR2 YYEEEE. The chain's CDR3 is CASSLGGTGRNYGYTF. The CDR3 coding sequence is TGTGCCAGCAGCTTGGGGGGGACGGGGAGGAACTATGGCTACACCTTC.

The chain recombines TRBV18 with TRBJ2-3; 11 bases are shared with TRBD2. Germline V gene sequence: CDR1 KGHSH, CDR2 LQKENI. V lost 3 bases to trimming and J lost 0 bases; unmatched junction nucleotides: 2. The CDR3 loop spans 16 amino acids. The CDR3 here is CASSPGTSGSTDTQYF. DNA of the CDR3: TGTGCCAGCTCACCCGGGACTAGCGGTAGCACAGATACGCAGTATTTT.

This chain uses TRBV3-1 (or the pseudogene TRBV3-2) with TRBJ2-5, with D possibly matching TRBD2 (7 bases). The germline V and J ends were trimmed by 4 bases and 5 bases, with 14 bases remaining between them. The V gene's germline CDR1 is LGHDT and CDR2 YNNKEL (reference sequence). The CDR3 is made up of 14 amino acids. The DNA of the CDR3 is TGTGCCAGCAGCCCGAACGGGGGGCAGGAGACCCAGTACTTC. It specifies CASSPNGGQETQYF.

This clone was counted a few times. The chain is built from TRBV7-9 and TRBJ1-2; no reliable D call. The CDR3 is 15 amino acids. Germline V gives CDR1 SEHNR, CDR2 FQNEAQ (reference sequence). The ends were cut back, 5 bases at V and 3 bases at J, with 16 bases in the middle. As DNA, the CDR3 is TGTGCCAGCAGCCGAACCCGACGGAGACACTATGGCTACACCTTC. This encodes CASSRTRRRHYGYTF.

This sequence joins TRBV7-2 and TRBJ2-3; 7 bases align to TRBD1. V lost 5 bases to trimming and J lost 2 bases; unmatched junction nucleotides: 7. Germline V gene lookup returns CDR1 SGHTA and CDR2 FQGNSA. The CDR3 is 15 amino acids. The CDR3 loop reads CASSNRGIDTDTQYF. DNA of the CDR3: TGTGCCAGCAGCAACAGGGGTATTGACACAGATACGCAGTATTTT.

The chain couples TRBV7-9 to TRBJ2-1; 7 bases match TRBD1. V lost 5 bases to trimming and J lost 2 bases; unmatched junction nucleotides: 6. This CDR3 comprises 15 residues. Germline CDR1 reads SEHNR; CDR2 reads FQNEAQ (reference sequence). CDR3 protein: CASSGHRGTYNEQFF. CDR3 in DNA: TGTGCCAGCAGCGGGCACAGGGGTACCTACAATGAGCAGTTCTTC. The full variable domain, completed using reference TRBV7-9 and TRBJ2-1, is DTGVSQNPRHKITKRGQNVTFRCDPISEHNRLYWYRQTLGQGPEFLTYFQNEAQLEKSRLLSDRFSAERPKGSFSTLEIQRTEQGDSAMYLCASSGHRGTYNEQFFGPGTRLTVL.

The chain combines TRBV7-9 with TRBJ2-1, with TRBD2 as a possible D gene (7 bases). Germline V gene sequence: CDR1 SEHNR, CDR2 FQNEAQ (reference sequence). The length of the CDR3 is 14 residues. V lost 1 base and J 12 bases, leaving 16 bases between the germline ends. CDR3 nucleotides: TGTGCCAGCAGCTTAGGGGGGGGCACCGTCGGGCAGTTCTTC. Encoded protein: CASSLGGGTVGQFF.

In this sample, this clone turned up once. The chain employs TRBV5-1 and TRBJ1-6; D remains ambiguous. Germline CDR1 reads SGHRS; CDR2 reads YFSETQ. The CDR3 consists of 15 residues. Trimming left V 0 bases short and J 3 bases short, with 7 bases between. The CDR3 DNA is TGCGCCAGCAGCTTGGGCAACAGCTATAATTCACCCCTCCACTTT. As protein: CASSLGNSYNSPLHF.

The CDR3 protein is CASSLAWTSGLVHEQFF. In nucleotides, the CDR3 is TGTGCCAGCAGCTTAGCTTGGACTAGCGGGCTCGTCCATGAGCAGTTCTTC. V and J are TRBV11-2 and TRBJ2-1, with TRBD2 matching 11 bases. The J segment lost 8 bases and the V segment lost 1 base, leaving 10 bases of the junction unmatched. The CDR3 has 17 residues. Per germline, CDR1 SGHAT and CDR2 FQNNGV.

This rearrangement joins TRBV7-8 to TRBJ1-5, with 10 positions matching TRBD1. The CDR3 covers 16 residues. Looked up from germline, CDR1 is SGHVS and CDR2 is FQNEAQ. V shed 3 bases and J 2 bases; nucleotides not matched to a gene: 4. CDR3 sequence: CASSFPGTGGNQPQHF. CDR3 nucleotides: TGTGCCAGCAGCTTCCCCGGGACAGGGGGCAATCAGCCCCAGCATTTT.

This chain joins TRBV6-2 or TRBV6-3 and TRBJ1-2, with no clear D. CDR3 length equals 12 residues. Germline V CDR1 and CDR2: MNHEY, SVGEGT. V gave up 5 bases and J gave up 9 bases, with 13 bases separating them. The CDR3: CASSRREGSYTF. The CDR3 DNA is TGTGCCAGCAGTCGCCGCGAGGGCAGCTACACCTTC.